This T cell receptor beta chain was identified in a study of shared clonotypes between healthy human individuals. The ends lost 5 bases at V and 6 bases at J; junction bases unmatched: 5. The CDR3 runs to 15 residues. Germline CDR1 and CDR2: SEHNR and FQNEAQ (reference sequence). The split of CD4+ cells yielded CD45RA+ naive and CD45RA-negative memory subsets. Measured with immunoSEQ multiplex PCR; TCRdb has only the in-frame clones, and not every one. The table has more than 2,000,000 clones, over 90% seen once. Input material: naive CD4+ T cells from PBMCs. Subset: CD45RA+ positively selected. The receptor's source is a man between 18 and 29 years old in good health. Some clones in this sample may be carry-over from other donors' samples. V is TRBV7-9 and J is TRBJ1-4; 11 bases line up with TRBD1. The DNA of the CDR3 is TGTGCCAGCAGCCTCTGGACAGGGGGCGATGAAAAACTGTTTTTT. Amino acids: CASSLWTGGDEKLFF.